The present T cell receptor beta chain was sequenced within a study of post-analysis software for immune sequencing data. Study overall: The cohort encompassed relapsing-remitting, secondary progressive and progressive-relapsing multiple sclerosis disease courses. Whole-study results and caveats: The study found significantly lower normalized Chao1 diversity in multiple sclerosis patients than in controls. Co-batched samples clustered tightly together by F measure. Five TRBV segments, including TRBV5-6, TRBV5-1 and TRBV20-1, were more frequent in patients than controls.

As regards this clonotype: Its antigen remains unidentified.

Researchers reported that TCR beta cDNA libraries carried unique molecular identifiers. Starting from approximately 0.95 to 9.8 million T cells, the study yielded 460,000 or so cDNA molecules. TCRdb analysed the PCR reads with MiXCR anew, one entry per CDR3 protein. This table has roughly 870,000 distinct CDR3 sequences, approximately 53% appearing once. Trimming shortened V by 1 base and J by 2 bases, and 9 bases separated the two germline ends. Germline assignment: CDR1 SGHTA and CDR2 FQGNSA. This CDR3 comprises 15 residues. Sequencing was performed on blood. The receptor's source is a girl between 10 and 17 years old with multiple sclerosis. The chain links TRBV7-2 to TRBJ2-4, with D hard to call. CDR3: CASSLGSLTKNIQYF. The CDR3, as DNA: TGTGCCAGCAGCTTAGGATCGTTAACCAAAAACATTCAGTACTTC.